Sequencing of this T cell receptor beta chain was carried out in a study of CD8 T cells in ankylosing spondylitis. Study findings and constraints: Peripheral blood samples showed relatively rare disease-linked clones, and these clones were CD8+.

Generation of TCR beta libraries employed quantitative 5'-RACE incorporating molecular barcodes. Using its own MiXCR run on the 5' RACE reads, TCRdb lists one record per CDR3 protein. The table has 90,000 to 100,000 distinct CDR3 sequences, about 8.3% seen once. The CDR3 is 13 amino acids. The ends were cut back, 5 bases at V and 8 bases at J, with 15 bases in the middle. Germline V gene data show CDR1 as SGHTA and CDR2 as FQGNSA. A remark on this clonotype: Its antigen is unknown.

This TCR was sampled from a male donor with ankylosing spondylitis or in good health (not recorded which). Material for sequencing was blood, either unsorted or a sorted T cell fraction (not recorded which). This rearrangement joins TRBV7-2 to TRBJ1-2; D gene ambiguous. The CDR3 bases are TGTGCCAGCAGCCGGGAGGAAGATGGGGGCTACACCTTC. Amino acids: CASSREEDGGYTF.